What follows is one T cell receptor beta chain and its context. All glioblastoma patients lacked an isocitrate dehydrogenase mutation. Measured with immunoSEQ multiplex PCR; TCRdb has only the in-frame clones, and not every one. The table includes around 37,000 clones, 82% detected once. This specimen belongs to a study of glioma-infiltrating T cells after dendritic cell vaccination. Overall study context: Glioblastoma patients came from Phase I and II dendritic cell vaccination trials. Patients received three intradermal dendritic cell vaccine injections at biweekly intervals.

Specimen: blood, collected before dendritic cell vaccination. The origin of this receptor is a human donor with glioblastoma.

The CDR3 bases are TGTGCCAGCAGCTTAGGACTAGCGGACCCCTACGAGCAGTACTTC. Translating it yields CASSLGLADPYEQYF. The chain joins TRBV7-2 to TRBJ2-7; 9 nucleotides align to TRBD2. After removal of 1 base from V and 2 bases from J, the junction contained 3 bases not matched to a gene. Germline V gene data show CDR1 as SGHTA and CDR2 as FQGNSA. The CDR3 is made up of 15 amino acids.